These 19 T cell receptor beta chains were all obtained from the same sample, sequenced in a study of blood T cell repertoires in COVID-19. Clones were sequenced by immunoSEQ multiplex PCR, and TCRdb holds only the in-frame ones, with some missing. The repertoire holds some 700,000 clones, with more than 80% as singletons. Sample: peripheral blood. These receptors originate from a woman between 18 and 29 years old with acute or convalescent COVID-19.

The chain recombines TRBV29-1 with TRBJ2-1; 7 bases map to TRBD2. The J segment lost 8 bases and the V segment lost 7 bases, leaving 11 bases of the junction unmatched. Looked up from germline, CDR1 is SQVTM and CDR2 is ANQGSEA. The CDR3 runs 13 residues. The CDR3 loop is CSAPREGSDEQFF. CDR3 in DNA: TGCAGCGCCCCCAGGGAGGGGAGCGATGAGCAGTTCTTC.

This chain links TRBV27 with TRBJ1-4, with 9 bases that match TRBD1. With V trimmed by 7 bases and J by 5 bases, 5 bases remained unmatched. This CDR3 is built from 14 residues. Germline-derived CDR1 and CDR2 are MNHEY and SMNVEV (reference sequence). CDR3 DNA sequence: TGTGCCAGCAACCCCGGACAGGGGAATGAAAAACTGTTTTTT. Amino acids: CASNPGQGNEKLFF.

The gene calls are TRBV10-3 and TRBJ1-2, with a tentative D call TRBD1 (5 bases). Germline V gene lookup returns CDR1 ENHRY and CDR2 SYGVKD. V gave up 8 bases and J gave up 0 bases, with 19 bases separating them. The CDR3 is 16 residues long. DNA for the CDR3: TGTGCCATCCATTCCCAGGGCTCAGTCACTAACTATGGCTACACCTTC. It encodes CAIHSQGSVTNYGYTF.

The V gene is TRBV5-4, the J gene TRBJ1-1; D is unresolved. V was pared by 2 bases and J by 0 bases, with 5 bases between. Germline lookup yields CDR1 SGHNT and CDR2 YYREEE (reference sequence). The CDR3 has 13 residues. The CDR3 loop reads CASSLGVNTEAFF. The CDR3, as DNA: TGTGCCAGCAGCTTAGGAGTGAACACTGAAGCTTTCTTT.

This clone was seen a single time. The rearrangement links TRBV7-2 to TRBJ1-1; 9 nucleotides agree with TRBD1. CDR3 size: 15 residues. Germline V CDR1 and CDR2: SGHTA, FQGNSA. The J segment lost 6 bases and the V segment lost 3 bases, leaving 8 bases of the junction unmatched. The CDR3 DNA is TGTGCCAGCAGCTTCCTTAACAGGGGGCCGCCTGAAGCTTTCTTT. Amino acid sequence: CASSFLNRGPPEAFF.

A few counts support this clone. The chain links TRBV19 to TRBJ1-1; unclear D gene. The V end lost 8 bases, the J end lost 1 base, and 14 bases lay between the germline ends. This CDR3 contains 14 residues. In germline, CDR1 is LNHDA, CDR2 SQIVND (reference sequence). CDR3 region: CASRRRPKNTEAFF. As DNA, the CDR3 is TGTGCCAGTCGGAGGAGGCCCAAGAACACTGAAGCTTTCTTT.

A single count supports this clone. V and J are TRBV19 and TRBJ1-1; no definite D call. Trimming took 5 bases from V and 1 from J, leaving 11 bases between them. Germline CDR1 and CDR2: LNHDA and SQIVND (reference sequence). This CDR3 contains 14 residues. The DNA of the CDR3 is TGTGCCAGTAGTCCACTGCGGCCGAACACTGAAGCTTTCTTT. Its translation: CASSPLRPNTEAFF.

The chain employs TRBV2 and TRBJ2-1; D might be TRBD2 (5 bases). V dropped 8 bases and J dropped 6 bases, with 11 bases sitting between them. CDR1 SNHLY and CDR2 FYNNEI come from the germline V gene. This CDR3 is built from 12 residues. The CDR3 coding sequence is TGTGCCAGCTTCTCGGACTCCAATGAGCAGTTCTTC. Translating gives CASFSDSNEQFF.

V gene TRBV7-8 combines with J gene TRBJ2-1; tentatively, D is TRBD1 (5 bases). This CDR3 has 14 residues. Germline CDR1 reads SGHVS; CDR2 reads FQNEAQ. V shed 1 base and J shed 5 bases, with 9 bases lying between them. In DNA, the CDR3 is TGTGCCAGCAGCTTAGTAGGGGAAAACAATGAGCAGTTCTTC. Translation: CASSLVGENNEQFF.

V gene TRBV6-5 combines with J gene TRBJ1-3; TRBD1 matches at 7 bases. V shed 6 bases and J 4 bases; nucleotides not matched to a gene: 9. Germline-derived CDR1 and CDR2 are MNHEY and SVGAGI. This CDR3 has 15 residues. The CDR3: CASRAGLGQGNTIYF. CDR3 nucleotide sequence: TGTGCCAGCAGAGCAGGATTGGGACAGGGAAACACCATATATTTT.

The chain links TRBV5-1 to TRBJ1-3; D unresolved. The CDR3 spans 14 residues. Trimming removed 0 bases from V and 3 bases from J, with 7 bases in between. Germline lookup yields CDR1 SGHRS and CDR2 YFSETQ. CDR3 region: CASSLATFGNTIYF. CDR3 bases: TGCGCCAGCAGCTTGGCGACATTTGGAAACACCATATATTTT.

The gene calls are TRBV19 and TRBJ1-5; 8 bases line up with TRBD1. Trimming took 7 bases from V and 0 from J; bases not matched to a gene: 11. CDR3 length equals 17 residues. CDR1 is LNHDA, CDR2 SQIVND, per germline (reference sequence). CDR3 DNA sequence: TGTGCCAGTAATCGACAGGGGAGGGAGTATAGCAATCAGCCCCAGCATTTT. Residues: CASNRQGREYSNQPQHF.

This chain links TRBV4-1 with TRBJ1-6; 10 positions agree with TRBD1. The CDR3 is made up of 16 amino acids. CDR1 is MGHRA, CDR2 YSYEKL, per germline. The ends lost 1 base at V and 6 bases at J; junction bases unmatched: 3. This CDR3 reads CASSQGQGAANSPLHF. The CDR3 bases are TGCGCCAGCAGCCAAGGACAGGGGGCTGCTAATTCACCCCTCCACTTT.

V gene TRBV5-4 combines with J gene TRBJ1-1; perhaps TRBD1 as D (5 bases). The CDR3 length is 15 residues. Trimming left V 3 bases short and J 0 bases short, with 12 bases between. Germline loops: CDR1 SGHNT, CDR2 YYREEE (reference sequence). CDR3 in DNA: TGTGCCAGCAGCTCGGGGGGACTGGTGAACACTGAAGCTTTCTTT. It yields the protein CASSSGGLVNTEAFF.

V and J are TRBV6-2 or TRBV6-3 and TRBJ2-3, with D perhaps TRBD2 (6 bases). CDR1 and CDR2 (germline): MNHEY, SVGEGT. V shed 2 bases and J shed 3 bases, with 12 bases lying between them. This CDR3 is 15 amino acids long. CDR3 sequence: CASSYQGLRTDTQYF. CDR3 DNA sequence: TGTGCCAGCAGTTACCAGGGACTGAGGACAGATACGCAGTATTTT.

This sequence joins TRBV7-2 and TRBJ2-7, with D hard to call. The CDR3 length is 14 residues. V was pared by 1 base and J by 3 bases, with 10 bases between. Looked up from germline, CDR1 is SGHTA and CDR2 is FQGNSA. CDR3 loop: CASSLVDTLYEQYF. CDR3 DNA: TGTGCCAGCAGCTTAGTAGACACCCTCTACGAGCAGTACTTC.

V usage is TRBV4-1 and J usage is TRBJ2-3; 7 bases align to TRBD1. Germline CDR1 MGHRA, CDR2 YSYEKL. J was trimmed by 2 bases and V by 0 bases; bases with no gene match: 5. The length of the CDR3 is 16 residues. The DNA of the CDR3 is TGCGCCAGCAGCCAAGAAAGAGACAGGGACACAGATACGCAGTATTTT. This codes for CASSQERDRDTDTQYF.

V usage is TRBV5-1 and J usage is TRBJ1-5; D uncertain. The CDR3 length is 14 residues. V was trimmed by 2 bases and J by 9 bases, leaving 15 bases between them. Germline CDR1 and CDR2: SGHRS and YFSETQ. CDR3 DNA sequence: TGCGCCAGCAGCTTAGACTTGGGAGGTAGGCCCCAGCATTTT. Its translation is CASSLDLGGRPQHF.

This chain links TRBV12-5 with TRBJ1-5; D remains unclear. Trimming stripped 5 bases from V and 7 bases from J, with 12 bases between. The germline V gene encodes CDR1 LGHNT and CDR2 FRNRAP. The CDR3 runs to 13 residues. Here the CDR3 DNA reads TGTGCTAGTGGTCCTTCGGGGTCCCAGCCCCAGCATTTT. It codes for CASGPSGSQPQHF.